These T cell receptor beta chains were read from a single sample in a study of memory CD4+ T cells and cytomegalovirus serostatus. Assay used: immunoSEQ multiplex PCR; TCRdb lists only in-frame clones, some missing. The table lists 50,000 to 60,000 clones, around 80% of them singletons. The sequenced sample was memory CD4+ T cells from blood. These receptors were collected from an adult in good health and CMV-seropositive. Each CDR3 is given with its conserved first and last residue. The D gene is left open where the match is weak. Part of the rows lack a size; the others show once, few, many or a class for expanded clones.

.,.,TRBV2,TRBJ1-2,CAAGGRGFYGYTF,TGTGCCGCCGGGGGCCGGGGGTTCTATGGCTACACCTTC
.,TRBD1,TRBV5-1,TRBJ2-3,CASSLAQGFDTQYF,TGCGCCAGCAGCTTGGCACAGGGGTTCGATACGCAGTATTTT
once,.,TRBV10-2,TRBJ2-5,CASRESGYQETQYF,TGCGCCAGCAGGGAGTCGGGGTACCAAGAGACCCAGTACTTC
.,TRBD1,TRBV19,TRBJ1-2,CASRLGQAATYGYTF,TGTGCCAGTAGGCTGGGACAGGCGGCGACCTATGGCTACACCTTC
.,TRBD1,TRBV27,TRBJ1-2,CASSLGRGRENYGYTF,TGTGCCAGCAGTTTGGGCAGGGGGCGGGAGAACTATGGCTACACCTTC
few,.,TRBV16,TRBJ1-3,CASSPQKGTGNTIYF,TGTGCCAGCAGCCCTCAGAAGGGTACTGGAAACACCATATATTTT
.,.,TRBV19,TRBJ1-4,CASSIRLTGFNEKLFF,TGTGCCAGTAGTATCCGCCTGACAGGATTTAATGAAAAACTGTTTTTT
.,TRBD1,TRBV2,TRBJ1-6,CASRRQPGQGNSPLHF,TGTGCCAGCAGGCGACAACCGGGACAGGGGAATTCACCCCTCCACTTT
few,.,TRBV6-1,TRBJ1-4,CASSERGTLKEKLFF,TGTGCCAGCAGTGAACGTGGGACGCTTAAGGAAAAACTGTTTTTT
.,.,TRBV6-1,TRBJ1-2,CASSPDRNYGYTF,TGTGCCAGCAGTCCGGACAGAAACTATGGCTACACCTTC
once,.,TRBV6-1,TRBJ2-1,CASSEWGVGYNEQFF,TGTGCCAGCAGTGAGTGGGGGGTTGGTTACAATGAGCAGTTCTTC
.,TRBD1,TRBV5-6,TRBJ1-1,CASSYPGQGRTEAFF,TGTGCCAGCAGCTACCCGGGACAGGGGCGCACTGAAGCTTTCTTT
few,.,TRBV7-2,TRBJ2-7,CASSLARLYEQYF,TGTGCCAGCAGCTTAGCGCGTCTCTACGAGCAGTACTTC
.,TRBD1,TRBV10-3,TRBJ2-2,CAIKGTGGSGELFF,TGTGCCATCAAAGGGACAGGGGGTTCCGGGGAGCTGTTTTTT
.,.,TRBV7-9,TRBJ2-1,CASSNPRDYNEQFF,TGTGCCAGCAGCAACCCCCGGGACTACAATGAGCAGTTCTTC
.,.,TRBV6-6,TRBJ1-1,CASSYAELGNTEAFF,TGTGCCAGCAGTTACGCTGAGTTAGGGAACACTGAAGCTTTCTTT
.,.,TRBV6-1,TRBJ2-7,CASSVRGLRGVLSYEQYF,TGTGCCAGCAGTGTAAGAGGACTCAGGGGGGTTCTCTCCTACGAGCAGTACTTC
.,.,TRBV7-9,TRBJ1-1,CASSRDISARGTEAFF,TGTGCCAGCAGCCGAGACATCTCCGCGCGGGGCACTGAAGCTTTCTTT
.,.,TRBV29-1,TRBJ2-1,CSAGGGSPYNEQFF,TGCAGCGCTGGGGGGGGCTCCCCCTACAATGAGCAGTTCTTC
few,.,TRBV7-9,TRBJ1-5,CASSLAGSGNQPQHF,TGTGCCAGCAGCTTAGCTGGGTCGGGCAATCAGCCCCAGCATTTT
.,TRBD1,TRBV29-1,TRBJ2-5,CSVEDHRGLETQYF,TGCAGCGTTGAAGATCACAGGGGGCTGGAGACCCAGTACTTC
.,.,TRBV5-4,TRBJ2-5,CASSLDGWETQYF,TGTGCCAGCAGCTTGGATGGGTGGGAGACCCAGTACTTC
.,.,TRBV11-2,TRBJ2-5,CASSLGSNRKAQYF,TGTGCCAGCAGCTTAGGATCCAACCGTAAGGCCCAGTACTTC
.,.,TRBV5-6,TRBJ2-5,CASSPLGTARETQYF,TGTGCCAGCAGCCCCCTGGGGACCGCGCGGGAGACCCAGTACTTC
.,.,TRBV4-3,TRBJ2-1,CASSQDLSWQALSYNEQFF,TGCGCCAGCAGCCAAGACCTCTCCTGGCAGGCCCTCTCCTACAATGAGCAGTTCTTC
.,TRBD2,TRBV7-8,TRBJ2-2,CATSGRLVTGELFF,TGTGCCACCTCCGGGAGGCTCGTCACCGGGGAGCTGTTTTTT
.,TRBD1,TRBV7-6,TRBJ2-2,CASSSGTGLAGELFF,TGTGCCAGCAGCTCCGGGACAGGGTTGGCCGGGGAGCTGTTTTTT
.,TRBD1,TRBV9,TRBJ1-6,CASSLTWDRHNSPLHF,TGTGCCAGCAGCCTAACCTGGGACAGGCATAATTCACCCCTCCACTTT
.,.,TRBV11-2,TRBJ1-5,CASSSSNRQPQHF,TGTGCCAGCAGCTCCTCGAACAGACAGCCCCAGCATTTT
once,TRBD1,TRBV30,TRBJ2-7,CAWTKQGFYEQYF,TGTGCCTGGACCAAACAGGGGTTCTACGAGCAGTACTTC
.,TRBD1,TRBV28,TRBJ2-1,CASTSSGQTYNEQFF,TGTGCCAGCACTTCCTCGGGACAGACCTACAATGAGCAGTTCTTC
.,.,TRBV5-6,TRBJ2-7,CASAHIGTAGSYEQYF,TGTGCCAGCGCTCACATTGGGACAGCGGGGTCCTACGAGCAGTACTTC
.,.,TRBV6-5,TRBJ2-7,CATAPGIASYEQYF,TGTGCCACCGCCCCCGGGATAGCCTCCTACGAGCAGTACTTC
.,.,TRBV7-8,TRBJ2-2,CASSSVGAGNTGELFF,TGTGCCAGCAGCTCAGTCGGCGCAGGAAACACCGGGGAGCTGTTTTTT
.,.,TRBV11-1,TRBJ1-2,CASSPSRGPMNGYTF,TGTGCCAGCAGCCCTTCAAGAGGGCCCATGAATGGCTACACCTTC
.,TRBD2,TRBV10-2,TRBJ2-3,CASSVRGDWNTQYF,TGCGCCAGCAGTGTGCGGGGGGACTGGAATACGCAGTATTTT
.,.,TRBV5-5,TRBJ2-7,CASSLGPGQAFEQYF,TGTGCCAGCAGCTTGGGCCCGGGACAAGCTTTCGAGCAGTACTTC
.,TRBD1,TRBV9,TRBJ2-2,CASKQGSAGELFF,TGTGCCAGCAAACAGGGGAGCGCCGGGGAGCTGTTTTTT
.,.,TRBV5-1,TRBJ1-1,CASSPLRGGKAFF,TGCGCCAGCAGCCCATTAAGGGGGGGGAAAGCTTTCTTT
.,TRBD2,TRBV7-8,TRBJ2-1,CASSSELAGRNNEQFF,TGTGCCAGCAGCTCCGAACTAGCGGGAAGAAACAATGAGCAGTTCTTC
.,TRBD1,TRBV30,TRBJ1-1,CAWHQGAGTEAFF,TGTGCCTGGCATCAGGGGGCGGGGACTGAAGCTTTCTTT
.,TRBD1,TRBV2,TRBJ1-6,CASSYETGINSPLHF,TGTGCCAGCAGCTACGAGACAGGGATCAATTCACCCCTCCACTTT
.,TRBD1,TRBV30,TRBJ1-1,CAWTGGRRLITEAFF,TGTGCCTGGACAGGGGGCAGGAGGTTAATTACTGAAGCTTTCTTT
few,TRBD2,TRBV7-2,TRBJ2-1,CASSLGASGRSSYNEQFF,TGTGCCAGCAGCTTAGGGGCTAGCGGGCGGAGCTCCTACAATGAGCAGTTCTTC
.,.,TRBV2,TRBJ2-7,CASIPQGEEAYEQYF,TGTGCCAGCATCCCCCAGGGAGAAGAGGCCTACGAGCAGTACTTC
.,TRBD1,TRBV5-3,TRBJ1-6,CARSLVGTGECFYNSPLHF,TGTGCCAGAAGCTTGGTTGGGACAGGGGAGTGTTTCTATAATTCACCCCTCCACTTT
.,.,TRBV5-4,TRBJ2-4,CASSWPGDKNIQYF,TGTGCCAGCAGCTGGCCGGGGGACAAAAACATTCAGTACTTC
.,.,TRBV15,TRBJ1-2,CATSRDPPGARGYTF,TGTGCCACCAGCAGAGATCCCCCAGGAGCAAGGGGCTACACCTTC
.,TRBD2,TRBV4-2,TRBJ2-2,CASSQVWGLAGEENTGELFF,TGTGCCAGCAGCCAAGTGTGGGGGCTAGCGGGAGAGGAGAACACCGGGGAGCTGTTTTTT